Listed below are T cell receptor beta chains from one sample, sequenced in a study of blood T cells in healthy people across ages. TCRdb passed the 5' RACE reads through MiXCR, listing each CDR3 protein once. The data contain 1,100,000 or so distinct CDR3 sequences, 35% to 55% of them seen just once; the ten biggest clones take up approximately 17%. The sequencing input was blood. These TCRs come from a woman between 55 and 75 years old in good health. Each CDR3 is given with its conserved first and last residue. D genes are given only for firm matches. The size of a clone is reported for some rows only, either as once, few or many, or as a class for expanded clones.

V: TRBV7-6; D: .; J: TRBJ2-1; size: .; CDR3: CASSPRGGHNEQFF; DNA: TGTGCCAGCAGCCCTCGAGGCGGGCACAATGAGCAGTTCTTC
V: TRBV27; D: TRBD1; J: TRBJ2-5; size: few; CDR3: CASSLSGGQGGQETQYF; DNA: TGTGCCAGCAGTTTATCCGGGGGACAGGGGGGCCAAGAGACCCAGTACTTC
V: TRBV10-3; D: TRBD2; J: TRBJ2-1; size: few; CDR3: CAISAGGSSDEQFF; DNA: TGTGCCATCAGTGCGGGCGGGAGTAGCGATGAGCAGTTCTTC
V: TRBV6-5; D: .; J: TRBJ1-5; size: few; CDR3: CASSYRAGNQPQHF; DNA: TGTGCCAGCAGTTACAGGGCCGGTAATCAGCCCCAGCATTTT
V: TRBV20-1; D: TRBD2; J: TRBJ2-1; size: .; CDR3: CSASEGKLAGGGNEQFF; DNA: TGCAGTGCTAGTGAGGGGAAACTAGCGGGAGGGGGTAATGAGCAGTTCTTC
V: TRBV10-3; D: TRBD2; J: TRBJ2-1; size: .; CDR3: CAISGPSGRGNEQFF; DNA: TGTGCCATCAGTGGCCCTAGCGGGAGGGGCAATGAGCAGTTCTTC
V: TRBV12-3/TRBV12-4; D: .; J: TRBJ2-2; size: many; CDR3: CASSLRLVSGELFF; DNA: TGTGCCAGCAGTCTCCGACTAGTTTCCGGGGAGCTGTTTTTT
V: TRBV7-9; D: TRBD2; J: TRBJ2-4; size: .; CDR3: CASSLAGGPLKNIQYF; DNA: TGTGCCAGCAGCTTAGCGGGAGGGCCTCTCAAAAACATTCAGTACTTC
V: TRBV12-5; D: TRBD1; J: TRBJ2-3; size: .; CDR3: CASGLSSLPGQRSTDTQYF; DNA: TGTGCTAGTGGTTTGTCATCTCTCCCGGGACAGCGTAGCACAGATACGCAGTATTTT
V: TRBV20-1; D: .; J: TRBJ1-6; size: once; CDR3: CSAHAIPRTESSPLHF; DNA: TGCAGTGCTCACGCCATCCCGCGGACAGAAAGTTCACCCCTCCACTTT
V: TRBV12-3/TRBV12-4; D: .; J: TRBJ2-5; size: few; CDR3: CANSLLVETQYF; DNA: TGTGCCAACAGTTTACTGGTAGAGACCCAGTACTTC
V: TRBV10-3; D: TRBD1; J: TRBJ2-1; size: .; CDR3: CASSAPRGSEEAQFF; DNA: TGTGCCAGCAGTGCCCCCAGGGGGTCGGAAGAGGCCCAGTTCTTC
V: TRBV15; D: .; J: TRBJ2-7; size: .; CDR3: CATSRGGDRPYEQYF; DNA: TGTGCCACCAGCAGAGGGGGGGACAGACCCTACGAGCAGTACTTC
V: TRBV3-1; D: .; J: TRBJ2-5; size: few; CDR3: CASSQELAETQETQYF; DNA: TGTGCCAGCAGCCAAGAACTCGCCGAAACCCAAGAGACCCAGTACTTC
V: TRBV5-1; D: .; J: TRBJ2-5; size: .; CDR3: CASKLRTEGGEQYF; DNA: TGCGCCAGCAAATTACGGACAGAGGGGGGTGAGCAGTACTTC
V: TRBV20-1; D: .; J: TRBJ2-3; size: .; CDR3: CSASQWHTDTQYF; DNA: TGCAGTGCTAGTCAATGGCACACAGATACGCAGTATTTT
V: TRBV7-9; D: TRBD2; J: TRBJ2-5; size: few; CDR3: CASSFVRTSAQETQYF; DNA: TGTGCCAGCAGCTTCGTCAGGACTAGCGCCCAAGAGACCCAGTACTTC
V: TRBV7-3; D: TRBD2; J: TRBJ2-7; size: .; CDR3: CASSLILGLAGGIPYYEQYF; DNA: TGTGCCAGCAGCTTAATCCTGGGACTAGCGGGAGGAATCCCTTACTACGAGCAGTACTTC
V: TRBV10-3; D: .; J: TRBJ2-5; size: .; CDR3: CAISGGWGRRETQYF; DNA: TGTGCCATCAGTGGTGGGTGGGGCAGACGAGAGACCCAGTACTTC
V: TRBV7-2; D: .; J: TRBJ2-1; size: few; CDR3: CASSFRQESYNEQFF; DNA: TGTGCCAGCAGCTTCAGACAGGAGTCCTACAATGAGCAGTTCTTC
V: TRBV7-9; D: .; J: TRBJ1-1; size: .; CDR3: CASSLLGGGWTEAFF; DNA: TGTGCCAGCAGCTTACTCGGTGGGGGATGGACTGAAGCTTTCTTT
V: TRBV28; D: .; J: TRBJ2-2; size: .; CDR3: CASSMGGRGAGELFF; DNA: TGTGCCAGCAGTATGGGGGGACGCGGCGCCGGGGAGCTGTTTTTT
V: TRBV14; D: .; J: TRBJ2-2; size: .; CDR3: CASSQDRTAPNTGELFF; DNA: TGTGCCAGCAGCCAAGACAGGACGGCCCCGAACACCGGGGAGCTGTTTTTT
V: TRBV11-2; D: .; J: TRBJ2-5; size: .; CDR3: CASSLTGEFQETQYF; DNA: TGTGCCAGCAGCTTGACGGGTGAATTCCAAGAGACCCAGTACTTC
V: TRBV29-1; D: TRBD1; J: TRBJ1-1; size: .; CDR3: CSAATGGAGTEAFF; DNA: TGCAGCGCCGCGACAGGGGGCGCGGGCACTGAAGCTTTCTTT
V: TRBV11-2; D: .; J: TRBJ2-5; size: .; CDR3: CASSLGGTIQETQYF; DNA: TGTGCCAGCAGCTTAGGGGGGACAATTCAAGAGACCCAGTACTTC
V: TRBV6-5; D: .; J: TRBJ2-7; size: .; CDR3: CASSRGTDLYEQYF; DNA: TGTGCCAGCAGCCGCGGGACAGACCTCTACGAGCAGTACTTC
V: TRBV12-3/TRBV12-4; D: TRBD1; J: TRBJ2-2; size: few; CDR3: CASSFGDSVTGELFF; DNA: TGTGCCAGCAGTTTTGGGGACAGTGTAACCGGGGAGCTGTTTTTT
V: TRBV20-1; D: TRBD2; J: TRBJ2-1; size: .; CDR3: CSAPTSGSFNEQFF; DNA: TGCAGTGCTCCTACTAGCGGGAGCTTCAATGAGCAGTTCTTC
V: TRBV12-3/TRBV12-4; D: TRBD1; J: TRBJ2-1; size: .; CDR3: CASSPTGGWGEQFF; DNA: TGTGCCAGCAGTCCGACAGGGGGCTGGGGTGAGCAGTTCTTC
V: TRBV20-1; D: .; J: TRBJ1-2; size: .; CDR3: CSAIGGNRVGNGYTF; DNA: TGCAGTGCTATAGGGGGTAACAGGGTCGGGAATGGCTACACCTTC
V: TRBV20-1; D: TRBD2; J: TRBJ2-7; size: .; CDR3: CSAIPGLAGVYEQYF; DNA: TGCAGTGCTATACCGGGACTAGCGGGAGTCTACGAGCAGTACTTC
V: TRBV7-2; D: TRBD2; J: TRBJ2-5; size: .; CDR3: CASSVSGGETQYF; DNA: TGTGCCAGCAGCGTTAGCGGGGGGGAGACCCAGTACTTC
V: TRBV10-3; D: TRBD1; J: TRBJ2-7; size: many; CDR3: CAIRGQGSYEQYF; DNA: TGTGCCATCAGGGGACAGGGGTCCTACGAGCAGTACTTC
V: TRBV10-2; D: TRBD2; J: TRBJ2-3; size: many; CDR3: CASKRGSGGSDTQYF; DNA: TGCGCCAGCAAGAGAGGGAGCGGGGGTTCAGATACGCAGTATTTT
V: TRBV28; D: TRBD2; J: TRBJ2-3; size: .; CDR3: CASSFLADTDTQYF; DNA: TGTGCCAGCAGTTTTCTAGCGGACACAGATACGCAGTATTTT
V: TRBV19; D: .; J: TRBJ2-3; size: once; CDR3: CASSATPGFTTDTQYF; DNA: TGTGCCAGTAGTGCGACCCCGGGTTTTACCACAGATACGCAGTATTTT
V: TRBV27; D: .; J: TRBJ1-4; size: few; CDR3: CASSQTAGGEKLFF; DNA: TGTGCCAGCAGCCAGACAGCCGGGGGTGAAAAACTGTTTTTT
V: TRBV12-3/TRBV12-4; D: .; J: TRBJ2-7; size: .; CDR3: CASRLRDVEYEQYF; DNA: TGTGCCAGCAGGTTAAGGGATGTAGAGTACGAGCAGTACTTC
V: TRBV20-1; D: TRBD2; J: TRBJ2-7; size: .; CDR3: CSASHLAEYEQYF; DNA: TGCAGTGCTAGTCATCTAGCGGAGTACGAGCAGTACTTC
V: TRBV6-2/TRBV6-3; D: TRBD2; J: TRBJ2-1; size: .; CDR3: CANRPSGRAYNEQFF; DNA: TGTGCCAACAGACCTAGCGGGAGGGCCTACAATGAGCAGTTCTTC
V: TRBV14; D: .; J: TRBJ2-3; size: few; CDR3: CASRAGLSTDTQYF; DNA: TGTGCCAGCAGGGCGGGCCTAAGCACAGATACGCAGTATTTT
V: TRBV20-1; D: TRBD1; J: TRBJ1-6; size: .; CDR3: CSARGAGQRNNSPLHF; DNA: TGCAGTGCTAGAGGGGCGGGACAGAGAAATAATTCACCCCTCCACTTT
V: TRBV25-1; D: TRBD1; J: TRBJ2-6; size: .; CDR3: CASSENAWTGGAGANVLTF; DNA: TGTGCCAGCAGTGAAAACGCGTGGACAGGGGGCGCTGGGGCCAACGTCCTGACTTTC
V: TRBV2; D: TRBD1; J: TRBJ2-4; size: .; CDR3: CASSEEGAYGETIQYF; DNA: TGTGCCAGCAGTGAAGAGGGGGCTTACGGGGAGACTATTCAGTACTTC
V: TRBV20-1; D: .; J: TRBJ2-5; size: .; CDR3: CSASTSGSPSEEQYF; DNA: TGCAGTGCTAGTACCTCTGGCAGCCCTAGTGAGGAGCAGTACTTC
V: TRBV25-1; D: TRBD2; J: TRBJ2-1; size: few; CDR3: CASTGLVMHEQFF; DNA: TGTGCCAGCACCGGACTAGTTATGCATGAGCAGTTCTTC
V: TRBV11-2; D: .; J: TRBJ2-7; size: .; CDR3: CASSLGRGFYEQYF; DNA: TGTGCCAGCAGCTTAGGTCGGGGGTTCTACGAGCAGTACTTC
V: TRBV20-1; D: .; J: TRBJ2-3; size: .; CDR3: CSVALGPFSTDTQYF; DNA: TGCAGTGTAGCGTTGGGGCCGTTTAGCACAGATACGCAGTATTTT
V: TRBV7-6; D: .; J: TRBJ2-5; size: few; CDR3: CASSLVLAGSYQETQYF; DNA: TGTGCCAGCAGCTTAGTGCTAGCAGGTTCTTACCAAGAGACCCAGTACTTC
V: TRBV7-9; D: .; J: TRBJ2-5; size: .; CDR3: CASSFSGEAQETQYF; DNA: TGTGCCAGCAGCTTCTCCGGCGAGGCTCAAGAGACCCAGTACTTC
V: TRBV27; D: .; J: TRBJ2-1; size: .; CDR3: CASSLSQQTEQFF; DNA: TGTGCCAGCAGTTTATCACAGCAAACTGAGCAGTTCTTC
V: TRBV20-1; D: TRBD2; J: TRBJ2-3; size: few; CDR3: CSAIGGDTQYF; DNA: TGCAGTGCTATCGGGGGGGATACGCAGTATTTT
V: TRBV7-8; D: .; J: TRBJ2-7; size: few; CDR3: CASSLVREAGEQYF; DNA: TGTGCCAGCAGCTTAGTCCGCGAGGCGGGGGAGCAGTACTTC
V: TRBV7-2; D: TRBD2; J: TRBJ2-7; size: .; CDR3: CASSLALRLREYYEQYF; DNA: TGTGCCAGCAGCTTAGCGCTAAGGTTGCGGGAGTACTACGAGCAGTACTTC
V: TRBV3-1; D: TRBD2; J: TRBJ2-2; size: .; CDR3: CASSQGRREITGELFF; DNA: TGTGCCAGCAGCCAAGGTCGGCGGGAGATCACCGGGGAGCTGTTTTTT
V: TRBV20-1; D: TRBD2; J: TRBJ2-3; size: many; CDR3: CSAGRAGVDTQYF; DNA: TGCAGTGCTGGCAGAGCGGGAGTAGATACGCAGTATTTT
V: TRBV18; D: TRBD2; J: TRBJ2-1; size: few; CDR3: CASSSTSGSHNEQFF; DNA: TGTGCCAGCTCATCTACTAGCGGGAGCCACAATGAGCAGTTCTTC
V: TRBV27; D: .; J: TRBJ2-1; size: .; CDR3: CASREEAGFGEQFF; DNA: TGTGCCAGCAGGGAGGAGGCAGGGTTTGGTGAGCAGTTCTTC
V: TRBV20-1; D: TRBD2; J: TRBJ2-1; size: .; CDR3: CSARRTSGKDNEQFF; DNA: TGCAGTGCTAGGAGGACTAGCGGGAAAGACAATGAGCAGTTCTTC